The 20 T cell receptor beta chains given below trace back to one sample, sequenced in a study of blood T cells in healthy people across ages. The second PCR ran about 6 to 12 cycles with a sample-barcoded 5' primer and J-beta primers. From the 5' RACE reads, TCRdb called clonotypes with MiXCR, one entry per CDR3 protein. The repertoire consists of approximately 580,000 distinct CDR3 sequences, with under 30% occurring once and the leading ten covering approximately 8.7%. These data were also reused for a study on T cells of mothers and their children.

The sample taken for sequencing was blood. The receptors derive from a boy younger than 18 in good health.

The sample holds a few counts of this clonotype. J is TRBJ2-1 and V is TRBV6-1; weak D call: TRBD2 (10 bases). V lost 6 bases to trimming and J lost 5 bases, with 26 bases between them. The V gene's germline CDR1 is MNHNS and CDR2 SASEGT. The CDR3 is 18 residues long. The DNA of the CDR3 is TGTGCCAGCAGCCCGGGACAGGGTAGCGGGAGGCTTCACAATGAGCAGTTCTTC. Protein: CASSPGQGSGRLHNEQFF.

The rearrangement uses TRBV20-1 and TRBJ2-7; D may match TRBD1 or TRBD2 (5 bases each). Germline V gene lookup returns CDR1 DFQATT and CDR2 SNEGSKA (reference sequence). Trimming took 7 bases from V and 3 from J, leaving 19 bases between them. The CDR3 loop spans 14 amino acids. CDR3 in amino acids: CSVAVGVPSYEQYF. The CDR3 DNA reads as TGCAGTGTGGCGGTGGGGGTACCTAGCTACGAGCAGTACTTC.

The CDR3 is CASSPGLAGGPADTQYF. The CDR3 nucleotides are TGCGCCAGCAGCCCGGGACTAGCGGGAGGGCCCGCAGATACGCAGTATTTT. The V call is TRBV5-1, the J call TRBJ2-3; 16 positions match TRBD2. J was trimmed by 4 bases and V by 4 bases; bases with no gene match: 6. CDR1 is SGHRS and CDR2 is YFSETQ in the germline V gene. The CDR3 has 17 amino acids. The complete variable domain, with remaining parts taken from reference TRBV5-1 and TRBJ2-3, reads KAGVTQTPRYLIKTRGQQVTLSCSPISGHRSVSWYQQTPGQGLQFLFEYFSETQRNKGNFPGRFSGRQFSNSRSEMNVSTLELGDSALYLCASSPGLAGGPADTQYFGPGTRLTVL.

This clonotype was observed a few times. This chain uses TRBV11-2 with TRBJ2-5; 7 bases are shared with TRBD2. The end of the DNA fits TRBJ2-7 better, so the J call may be wrong. The germline V gene encodes CDR1 SGHAT and CDR2 FQNNGV. The CDR3 consists of 17 residues. Written as DNA, the CDR3 is TGTGCCAGCAGCCCAGCGGGGCGTGGCAGGGAAGTTTACGAGCAGTACTTC. Translated: CASSPAGRGREVYEQYF.

This sequence joins TRBV6-5 and TRBJ1-5; D gene uncertain. The V gene's germline CDR1 is MNHEY and CDR2 SVGAGI. There are 13 residues in the CDR3. V was trimmed by 4 bases and J by 1 base, leaving 5 bases between them. In DNA, the CDR3 is TGTGCCAGCAGTTGGCAGAGCAATCAGCCCCAGCATTTT. Its translation: CASSWQSNQPQHF.

The chain is built from TRBV11-2 and TRBJ2-7, with a weak D call TRBD1 (7 bases). The CDR3 contains 15 residues. Per the germline V gene, CDR1 is SGHAT and CDR2 is FQNNGV. V lost 6 bases and J lost 3, with 18 bases in between. CDR3 sequence (DNA): TGTGCCAGCAGGGGAAGCGCGGGACAGCACTACGAGCAGTACTTC. As protein: CASRGSAGQHYEQYF.

The chain links TRBV9 to TRBJ2-5; the D gene could be TRBD1 or TRBD2 (6 bases each). CDR1 and CDR2 from the germline V gene are SGDLS and YYNGEE. Deletions cut 4 bases from V and 5 bases from J, with 21 bases between. CDR3 length: 16 residues. Written as DNA, the CDR3 is TGTGCCAGCAGCCCATCTGGGGGCGGGATAAAGGAGACCCAGTACTTC. Translation: CASSPSGGGIKETQYF.

This clonotype was counted at least ten times. The rearrangement joins TRBV5-1 to TRBJ2-3; D is undetermined. The CDR3 length is 12 residues. V lost 1 base, J lost 3 bases, and 3 bases lay in between. In germline, CDR1 is SGHRS, CDR2 YFSETQ. CDR3 residues: CASSLTTDTQYF. CDR3 nucleotides: TGCGCCAGCAGCTTGACTACAGATACGCAGTATTTT.

The chain employs TRBV11-2 and TRBJ2-5; 8 bases align to TRBD1. Matching the DNA end better, TRBJ2-1 makes the J call doubtful. The CDR3 extends over 15 amino acids. Germline V gene sequence: CDR1 SGHAT, CDR2 FQNNGV. The CDR3 nucleotides are TGTGCCAGCAGCTTAGTCCGGACAGGGCGCAATGAGCAGTTCTTC. Protein product: CASSLVRTGRNEQFF.

This chain connects TRBV5-5 to TRBJ2-7, with TRBD1 identical over 7 bases. V shed 4 bases and J 7 bases; nucleotides not matched to a gene: 11. The CDR3 runs 14 residues. Germline assignment: CDR1 SGHKS and CDR2 YYEKEE (reference sequence). The CDR3 is CASSHTTGSYEQYF. The CDR3 DNA reads as TGTGCCAGCAGCCATACGACAGGGAGTTATGAGCAGTACTTC.

As regards this clonotype: Sequence at one end of the junction differs from germline and may be a read error. This chain joins TRBV5-1 and TRBJ2-6; D gene unclear. From germline, CDR1 is SGHRS and CDR2 YFSETQ. The CDR3 runs to 17 residues. CDR3 loop: CASTLILGSSGANVLTF. The CDR3 nucleotides are TGCGCCAGCACCTTGATTCTTGGCAGCTCTGGGGCCAACGTCCTGACTTTC.

The DNA for the CDR3 is TGTGCCAGCAGCCCCGCTACCGCCTATGGCTACACCTTC. Translating it yields CASSPATAYGYTF. The rearrangement uses TRBV7-2 and TRBJ1-2; no definite D call. V lost 5 bases and J lost 4, with 11 bases in between. Germline lookup yields CDR1 SGHTA and CDR2 FQGNSA. The CDR3 spans 13 residues.

This chain links TRBV6-5 with TRBJ2-5; D unclear. V lost 2 bases and J 5 bases, leaving 18 bases between the germline ends. CDR3 size: 16 residues. Germline CDR1 reads MNHEY; CDR2 reads SVGAGI. This chain's CDR3 is CASSYVSLSRGETQYF. CDR3 bases: TGTGCCAGCAGTTACGTTAGCCTAAGTCGAGGCGAGACCCAGTACTTC.

This clonotype has more than one count but fewer than ten. The chain uses TRBV5-6 and TRBJ2-1, with TRBD2 matching 10 bases. V lost 4 bases to trimming and J lost 6 bases; unmatched junction nucleotides: 7. Per the germline V gene, CDR1 is SGHDT and CDR2 is YYEEEE. This CDR3 has 15 amino acids. The CDR3, as DNA: TGTGCCAGCAGCAACCCTAGCGGGAGTTTCAATGAGCAGTTCTTC. Translated: CASSNPSGSFNEQFF.

This clonotype appeared a few times. The gene calls are TRBV7-9 and TRBJ1-4; D not certain. Trimming took off 0 bases at V and 4 bases at J, with 12 bases between the two ends. The germline V gene has CDR1 SEHNR and CDR2 FQNEAQ (reference sequence). This CDR3 has 16 residues. The DNA of the CDR3 is TGTGCCAGCAGCTTAGCGAGGGTTCTCGGTAATGAAAAACTGTTTTTT. The encoded protein is CASSLARVLGNEKLFF.

The chain couples TRBV7-3 to TRBJ1-3; 8 bases map to TRBD1. The junction had 8 bases not matched to a gene; V was cut back by 2 bases and J by 5 bases. The CDR3 is 16 amino acids. Per germline, CDR1 SGHTA and CDR2 FQGTGA. The DNA of the CDR3 is TGTGCCAGCAGCTTAGGAGGGTCAGGGGGCAGAAACACCATATATTTT. Its protein is CASSLGGSGGRNTIYF.

This clonotype has a handful of counts. This sequence joins TRBV6-4 and TRBJ2-3; TRBD2 is a possible D gene (7 bases). This CDR3 has 15 amino acids. The germline V gene has CDR1 MRHNA and CDR2 SNTAGT. V was clipped by 0 bases and J by 3 bases, with 10 bases between them. The CDR3 sequence is CASSDSGGPTDTQYF. For the CDR3, the DNA is TGTGCCAGCAGTGACTCGGGGGGGCCGACAGATACGCAGTATTTT.

Of note for this clonotype: A clone one base away is much larger, so this may be a read error. The chain carries TRBV12-3 or TRBV12-4 and TRBJ1-2; the D gene is possibly TRBD1 (5 bases). The CDR3 loop spans 10 amino acids. The CDR3 reads CASGGSAPIF. Written as DNA, the CDR3 is TGTGCCAGCGGGGGGTCTGCCCCTATCTTC.

The sample holds a few counts of this clonotype. The chain is built from TRBV28 and TRBJ2-4; 9 nucleotides line up with TRBD1. The CDR3 is 15 amino acids. The germline V gene has CDR1 MDHEN and CDR2 SYDVKM. V was clipped by 3 bases and J by 6 bases; unmatched bases: 6. CDR3 DNA: TGTGCCAGCAGTTTCACAGGGGGCGAGAGAAACATTCAGTACTTC. Amino acids: CASSFTGGERNIQYF.

The gene calls are TRBV6-2 or TRBV6-3 and TRBJ1-2, with D perhaps matching TRBD1 (5 bases). Germline CDR1 reads MNHEY; CDR2 reads SVGEGT. Trimming removed 2 bases at V and 8 bases at J, with 18 bases between. The CDR3 totals 15 residues. The CDR3 sequence: CASSYPRRDYKGYTF. The CDR3 region has the DNA TGTGCCAGCAGTTACCCCCGCCGGGACTACAAGGGCTACACCTTC.